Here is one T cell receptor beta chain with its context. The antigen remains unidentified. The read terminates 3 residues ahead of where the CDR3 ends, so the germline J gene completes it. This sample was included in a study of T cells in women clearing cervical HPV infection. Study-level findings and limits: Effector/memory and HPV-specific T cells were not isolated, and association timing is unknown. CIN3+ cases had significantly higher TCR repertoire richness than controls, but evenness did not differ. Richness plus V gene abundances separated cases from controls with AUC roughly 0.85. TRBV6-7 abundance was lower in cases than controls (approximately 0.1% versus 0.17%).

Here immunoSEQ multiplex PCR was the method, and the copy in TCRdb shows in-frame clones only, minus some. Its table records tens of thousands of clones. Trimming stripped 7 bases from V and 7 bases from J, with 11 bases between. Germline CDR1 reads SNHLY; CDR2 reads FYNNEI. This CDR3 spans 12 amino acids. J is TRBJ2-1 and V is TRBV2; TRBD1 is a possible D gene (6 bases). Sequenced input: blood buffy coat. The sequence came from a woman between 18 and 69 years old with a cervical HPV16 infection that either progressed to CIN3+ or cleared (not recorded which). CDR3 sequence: CASKAGVNEQFF. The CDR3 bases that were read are TGTGCCAGCAAGGCAGGGGTAAATGAG.